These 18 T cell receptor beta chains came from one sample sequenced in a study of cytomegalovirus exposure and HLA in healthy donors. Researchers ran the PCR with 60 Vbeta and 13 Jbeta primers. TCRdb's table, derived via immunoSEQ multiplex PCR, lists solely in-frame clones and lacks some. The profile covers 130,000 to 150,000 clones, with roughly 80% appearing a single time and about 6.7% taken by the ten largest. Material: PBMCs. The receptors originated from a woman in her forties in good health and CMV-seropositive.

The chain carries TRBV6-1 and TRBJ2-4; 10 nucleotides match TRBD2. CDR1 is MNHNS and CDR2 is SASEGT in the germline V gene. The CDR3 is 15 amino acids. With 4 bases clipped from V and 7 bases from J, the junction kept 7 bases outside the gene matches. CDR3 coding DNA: TGTGCCAGCAGTGGCAGCGGGGGGGCCGGGAACATTCAGTACTTC. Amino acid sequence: CASSGSGGAGNIQYF.

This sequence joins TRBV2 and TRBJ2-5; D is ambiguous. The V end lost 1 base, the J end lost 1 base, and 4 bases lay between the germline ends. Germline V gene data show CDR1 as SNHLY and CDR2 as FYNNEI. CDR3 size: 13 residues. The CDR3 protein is CASSEVRQETQYF. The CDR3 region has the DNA TGTGCCAGCAGTGAAGTCCGCCAAGAGACCCAGTACTTC.

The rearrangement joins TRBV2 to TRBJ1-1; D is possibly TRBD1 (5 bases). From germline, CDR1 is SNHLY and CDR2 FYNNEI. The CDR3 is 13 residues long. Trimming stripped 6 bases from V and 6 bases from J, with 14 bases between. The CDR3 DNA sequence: TGTGCCAGCAGACAAGGGGTAGTGGCTGAAGCTTTCTTT. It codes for CASRQGVVAEAFF.

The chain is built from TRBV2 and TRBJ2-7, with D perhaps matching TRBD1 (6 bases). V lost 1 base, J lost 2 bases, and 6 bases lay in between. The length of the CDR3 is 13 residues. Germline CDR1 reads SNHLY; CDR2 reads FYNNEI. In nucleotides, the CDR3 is TGTGCCAGCAGTGAAGGGACAGCCTACGAGCAGTACTTC. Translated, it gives CASSEGTAYEQYF.

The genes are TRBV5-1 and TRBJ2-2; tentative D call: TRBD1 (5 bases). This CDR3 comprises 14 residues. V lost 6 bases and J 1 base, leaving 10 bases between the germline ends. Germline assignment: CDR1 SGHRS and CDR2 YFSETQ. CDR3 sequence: CASKDIQNTGELFF. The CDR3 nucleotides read TGCGCCAGCAAGGACATACAGAACACCGGGGAGCTGTTTTTT.

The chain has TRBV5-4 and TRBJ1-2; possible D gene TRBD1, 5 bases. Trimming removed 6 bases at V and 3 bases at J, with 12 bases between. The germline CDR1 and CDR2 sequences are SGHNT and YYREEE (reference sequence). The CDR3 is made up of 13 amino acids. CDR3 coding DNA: TGTGCCAGCACCCTGGGAGGGGACTATGGCTACACCTTC. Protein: CASTLGGDYGYTF.

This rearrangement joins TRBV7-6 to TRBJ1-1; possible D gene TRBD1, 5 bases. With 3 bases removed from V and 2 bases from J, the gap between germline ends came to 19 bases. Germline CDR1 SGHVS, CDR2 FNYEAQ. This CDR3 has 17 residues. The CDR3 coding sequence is TGTGCCAGCAGCTTCTTCCCTGCGGGGGGGATTAACACTGAAGCTTTCTTT. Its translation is CASSFFPAGGINTEAFF.

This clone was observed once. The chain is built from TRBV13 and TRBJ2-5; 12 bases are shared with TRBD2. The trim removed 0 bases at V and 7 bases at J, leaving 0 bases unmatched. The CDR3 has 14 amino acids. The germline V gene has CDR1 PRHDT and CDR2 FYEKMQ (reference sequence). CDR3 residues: CASSLGLAGGTQYF. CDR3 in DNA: TGTGCCAGCAGCTTAGGACTAGCGGGGGGGACCCAGTACTTC.

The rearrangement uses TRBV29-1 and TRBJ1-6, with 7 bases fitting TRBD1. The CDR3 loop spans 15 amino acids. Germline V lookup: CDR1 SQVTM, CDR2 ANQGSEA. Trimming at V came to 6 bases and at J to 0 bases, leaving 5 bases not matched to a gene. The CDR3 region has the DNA TGCAGCGTCAGGGACAGTATCTCCTATAATTCACCCCTCCACTTT. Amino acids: CSVRDSISYNSPLHF.

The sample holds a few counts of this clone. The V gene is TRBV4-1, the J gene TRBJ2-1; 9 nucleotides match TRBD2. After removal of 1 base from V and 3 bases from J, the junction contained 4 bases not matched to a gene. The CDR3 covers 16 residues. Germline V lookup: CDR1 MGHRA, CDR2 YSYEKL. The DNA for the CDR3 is TGCGCCAGCAGCCAAGCGGCGGGGGGGCACTACAATGAGCAGTTCTTC. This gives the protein CASSQAAGGHYNEQFF.

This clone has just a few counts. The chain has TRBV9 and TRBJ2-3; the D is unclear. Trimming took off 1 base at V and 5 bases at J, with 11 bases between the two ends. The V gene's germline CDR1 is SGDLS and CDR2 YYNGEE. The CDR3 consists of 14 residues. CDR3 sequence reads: CASSVSPVEDTQYF. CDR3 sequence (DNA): TGTGCCAGCAGCGTATCCCCGGTCGAAGATACGCAGTATTTT.

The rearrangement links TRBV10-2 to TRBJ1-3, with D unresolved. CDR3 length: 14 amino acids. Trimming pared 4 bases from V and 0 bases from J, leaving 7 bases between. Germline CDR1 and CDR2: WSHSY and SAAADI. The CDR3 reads CASSGAVSGNTIYF. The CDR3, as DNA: TGCGCCAGCAGTGGAGCGGTCTCTGGAAACACCATATATTTT.

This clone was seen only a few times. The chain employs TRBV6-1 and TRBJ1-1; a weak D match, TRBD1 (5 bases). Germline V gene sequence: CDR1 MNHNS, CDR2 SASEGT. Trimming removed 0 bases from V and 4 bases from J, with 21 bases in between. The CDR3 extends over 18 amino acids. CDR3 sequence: CASSEARMGLRTSTEAFF. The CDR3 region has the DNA TGTGCCAGCAGTGAAGCGCGTATGGGACTGAGGACGAGCACTGAAGCTTTCTTT.

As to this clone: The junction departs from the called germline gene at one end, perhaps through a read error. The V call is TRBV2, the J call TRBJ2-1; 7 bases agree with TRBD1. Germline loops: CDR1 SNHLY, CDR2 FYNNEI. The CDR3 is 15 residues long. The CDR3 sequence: CASSEGQAGYNEQFF. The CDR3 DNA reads TGTGCCAGCAGCGAAGGACAGGCCGGGTACAATGAGCAGTTCTTC.

The CDR3 region is CASSVGSSSPFF. DNA for the CDR3: TGTGCCAGCAGCGTCGGGTCCTCCTCCCCGTTCTTC. The genes are TRBV9 and TRBJ2-1; no definite D call. Trimming pared 2 bases from V and 15 bases from J, leaving 15 bases between. This CDR3 has 12 residues. From germline, CDR1 is SGDLS and CDR2 YYNGEE.

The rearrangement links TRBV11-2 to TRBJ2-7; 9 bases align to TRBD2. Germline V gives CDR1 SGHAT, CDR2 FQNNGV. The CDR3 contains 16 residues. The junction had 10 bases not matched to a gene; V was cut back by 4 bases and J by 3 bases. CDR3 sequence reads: CASSSIQSGGIYEQYF. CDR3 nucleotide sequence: TGTGCCAGCAGCTCCATCCAGAGCGGGGGGATCTACGAGCAGTACTTC.

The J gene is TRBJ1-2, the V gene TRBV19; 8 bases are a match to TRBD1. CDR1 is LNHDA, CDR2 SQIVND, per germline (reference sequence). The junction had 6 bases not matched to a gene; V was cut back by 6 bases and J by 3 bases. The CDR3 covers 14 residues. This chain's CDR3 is CASRSLGQDYGYTF. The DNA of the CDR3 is TGTGCCAGTAGATCCCTGGGACAGGACTATGGCTACACCTTC.

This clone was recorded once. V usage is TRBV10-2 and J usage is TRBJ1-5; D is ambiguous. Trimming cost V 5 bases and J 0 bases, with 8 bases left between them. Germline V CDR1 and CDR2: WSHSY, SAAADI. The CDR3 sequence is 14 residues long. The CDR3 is CASSQQFSNQPQHF. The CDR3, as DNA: TGCGCCAGCAGTCAACAGTTTAGCAATCAGCCCCAGCATTTT.